This T cell receptor beta chain stems from a study of T cell repertoires and HLA-DP antigens. Deep-resolution sequencing targeted some 200,000 T cell genomes in pre-culture CD4+ samples. Here immunoSEQ multiplex PCR was the method, and the copy in TCRdb shows in-frame clones only, minus some. Of about 120,000 clones detected, about 92% appear once; the ten largest clones hold approximately 0.29%. Concerning this clone: The antigen is unknown.

Input material: CD4+ T cells from PBMCs. The sequence derives from a woman aged 18 to 35 in good health and CMV-seronegative.

The CDR3 DNA follows: TGTGCCAGCAGGGGGCGCGGCGGTTCCGGGGAGCTGTTTTTT. Its protein is CASRGRGGSGELFF. V and J are TRBV2 and TRBJ2-2, with D possibly TRBD1 on 5 matching bases. This CDR3 region has 14 residues. Germline values: CDR1 SNHLY, CDR2 FYNNEI. V was cut by 6 bases and J by 6 bases, with 14 bases left in between.